Each of the 32 T cell receptor beta chains below was sequenced from the same sample in a study of Tregs in tolerant kidney transplant recipients. Generated by immunoSEQ multiplex PCR, the TCRdb table keeps only in-frame clones and is missing some. The table includes hundreds of thousands of clones, approximately 84% detected once. The specimen sequenced was CD4+ T cells from blood. These receptors all come from a human donor in good health.

The chain is built from TRBV11-3 and TRBJ2-7; no reliable D call. This CDR3 has 13 residues. V lost 1 base and J lost 3, with 7 bases in between. From germline, CDR1 is SGHNT and CDR2 YENEEA. The CDR3 bases are TGTGCCAGCAGCTTAGGACTGCTCTACGAGCAGTACTTC. Amino acids: CASSLGLLYEQYF.

The chain recombines TRBV18 with TRBJ2-5; D gene ambiguous. Germline V CDR1 and CDR2: KGHSH, LQKENI. This CDR3 spans 13 amino acids. With 2 bases removed from V and 4 bases from J, the gap between germline ends came to 8 bases. CDR3 loop: CASSPGPGETQYF. The DNA for the CDR3 is TGTGCCAGCTCACCAGGGCCTGGAGAGACCCAGTACTTC.

The chain joins TRBV6-6 to TRBJ2-2; D not resolved. The CDR3 loop spans 13 amino acids. Per the germline V gene, CDR1 is MNHNY and CDR2 is SVGAGI (reference sequence). V was clipped by 4 bases and J by 5 bases, with 8 bases between them. CDR3 nucleotides: TGTGCCAGCAGTTCCTTAGGTACCGGGGAGCTGTTTTTT. Protein product: CASSSLGTGELFF.

CDR3 nucleotide sequence: TGTGCCAGCAGCCAAATTCCGGGACAGGGTTACAATGAGCAGTTCTTC. Translated: CASSQIPGQGYNEQFF. The chain uses TRBV7-3 and TRBJ2-1, with 9 bases fitting TRBD1. Germline trimming cut 5 bases from V and 4 bases from J; bases unmatched to any gene: 9. The CDR3 consists of 16 residues. Per the germline V gene, CDR1 is SGHTA and CDR2 is FQGTGA.

The rearrangement joins TRBV19 to TRBJ1-5, with no clear D. Germline V gives CDR1 LNHDA, CDR2 SQIVND (reference sequence). Trimming took off 5 bases at V and 2 bases at J, with 19 bases between the two ends. The CDR3 consists of 17 residues. DNA of the CDR3: TGTGCCAGTAGTGTTAAATGGAGTGACGGCGGCAATCAGCCCCAGCATTTT. Translation: CASSVKWSDGGNQPQHF.

On this clone: One junction end disagrees with the germline gene, perhaps due to a read error. The gene calls are TRBV5-4 and TRBJ1-2, with D hard to call. This CDR3 region has 14 residues. The germline V gene encodes CDR1 SGHNT and CDR2 YYREEE (reference sequence). This CDR3 is CAGSLDPANYGYTF. CDR3 bases: TGTGCCGGCAGCTTGGACCCAGCTAACTATGGCTACACCTTC. The whole variable domain, remainder taken from reference TRBV5-4 and TRBJ1-2, is ETGVTQSPTHLIKTRGQQVTLRCSSQSGHNTVSWYQQALGQGPQFIFQYYREEENGRGNFPPRFSGLQFPNYSSELNVNALELDDSALYLCAGSLDPANYGYTFGSGTRLTVV.

This chain links TRBV14 with TRBJ2-5; D not certain. V was pared by 5 bases and J by 13 bases, with 20 bases between. The CDR3 covers 13 residues. Germline V gene lookup returns CDR1 SGHDN and CDR2 FVKESK. CDR3 DNA sequence: TGTGCCAGCAGCAGCATGCTGTCGGACCCCTCGTACTTC. It is translated as CASSSMLSDPSYF.

The chain combines TRBV5-8 with TRBJ1-2; 9 nucleotides line up with TRBD1. Germline CDR1 is SGHTS and CDR2 is YDEGEE. With 5 bases clipped from V and 0 bases from J, the junction kept 11 bases outside the gene matches. The CDR3 is made up of 17 amino acids. The CDR3 DNA is TGTGCCAGCAGTCCCGGGACAGGGCGGGCTGCTAACTATGGCTACACCTTC. This encodes CASSPGTGRAANYGYTF.

The sample holds one count of this clone. Here the CDR3 omits its conserved ending phenylalanine or tryptophan, so a read error is the likely source. This sequence joins TRBV6-1 and TRBJ1-2; no clear D. Germline loops: CDR1 MNHNS, CDR2 SASEGT. The V and J ends lost 1 base and 8 bases respectively, with 14 bases between them. This CDR3 is 14 amino acids long. The CDR3 loop reads CASSEGLPKLGYTL. As DNA, the CDR3 is TGTGCCAGCAGTGAAGGGCTCCCCAAGTTGGGCTACACCCTC.

The sample holds a few counts of this clone. V usage is TRBV2 and J usage is TRBJ1-2; maybe TRBD1 (6 bases). This CDR3 comprises 15 residues. Trimming removed 5 bases from V and 6 bases from J, with 19 bases in between. Germline V gene lookup returns CDR1 SNHLY and CDR2 FYNNEI. The CDR3 nucleotides are TGTGCCAGCAGTACAAAGCCGACAGGATTCAATGGCTACACCTTC. Amino acid sequence: CASSTKPTGFNGYTF.

This chain connects TRBV4-1 to TRBJ1-1; no firm D call. The CDR3 loop spans 15 amino acids. The V and J ends lost 1 base and 1 base respectively, with 10 bases between them. Germline lookup yields CDR1 MGHRA and CDR2 YSYEKL. The CDR3, as DNA: TGCGCCAGCAGCCAAGGTTCCGGGCCGAACACTGAAGCTTTCTTT. Amino acid sequence: CASSQGSGPNTEAFF.

The gene calls are TRBV18 and TRBJ1-2; D is uncertain. From germline, CDR1 is KGHSH and CDR2 LQKENI. Trimming removed 2 bases from V and 5 bases from J, with 15 bases in between. The CDR3 has 15 amino acids. CDR3 nucleotide sequence: TGTGCCAGCTCACCATTGTCCCTGCCCATTTATGGCTACACCTTC. Its translation is CASSPLSLPIYGYTF. The variable domain in full, completed from reference TRBV18 and TRBJ1-2, reads NAGVMQNPRHLVRRRGQEARLRCSPMKGHSHVYWYRQLPEEGLKFMVYLQKENIIDESGMPKERFSAEFPKEGPSILRIQQVVRGDSAAYFCASSPLSLPIYGYTFGSGTRLTVV.

This clone showed up just a few times. The chain joins TRBV13 to TRBJ1-1; 7 bases are a match to TRBD1. The junction had 13 bases not matched to a gene; V was cut back by 5 bases and J by 1 base. CDR3 length: 17 residues. Germline CDR1 and CDR2: PRHDT and FYEKMQ (reference sequence). The CDR3 DNA reads TGTGCCAGCAGCCCCTACACCGACAGGGCGGGGAACACTGAAGCTTTCTTT. This encodes CASSPYTDRAGNTEAFF. The full variable domain, with the rest looked up from reference TRBV13 and TRBJ1-1, is AAGVIQSPRHLIKEKRETATLKCYPIPRHDTVYWYQQGPGQDPQFLISFYEKMQSDKGSIPDRFSAQQFSDYHSELNMSSLELGDSALYFCASSPYTDRAGNTEAFFGQGTRLTVV.

V usage is TRBV5-1 and J usage is TRBJ1-4, with TRBD1 matching over 7 bases. With V trimmed by 4 bases and J by 1 base, 7 bases remained unmatched. This CDR3 region has 16 residues. CDR1 is SGHRS, CDR2 YFSETQ, per germline. In DNA, the CDR3 is TGCGCCAGCAGCCCTAGACAGGGAGGAACTAATGAAAAACTGTTTTTT. Residues: CASSPRQGGTNEKLFF.

The chain is built from TRBV4-1 and TRBJ1-3; D is ambiguous. Trimming left V 1 base short and J 3 bases short, with 7 bases between. Per the germline V gene, CDR1 is MGHRA and CDR2 is YSYEKL. This CDR3 is 14 amino acids long. The CDR3: CASSQGRNGNTIYF. The CDR3 DNA follows: TGCGCCAGCAGCCAAGGGCGGAATGGAAACACCATATATTTT.

The CDR3 reads CASSDPGGNNEQFF. CDR3 nucleotides: TGTGCCAGCAGTGATCCCGGTGGCAACAATGAGCAGTTCTTC. This sequence joins TRBV2 and TRBJ2-1, with D uncertain. The CDR3 is 14 residues long. V gave up 3 bases and J gave up 5 bases, with 11 bases separating them. The germline gives CDR1 SNHLY, CDR2 FYNNEI.

The chain combines TRBV5-5 with TRBJ2-2; 8 positions agree with TRBD2. CDR3 length: 14 residues. Germline-derived CDR1 and CDR2 are SGHKS and YYEKEE (reference sequence). Losses at the gene ends were 2 bases for V and 8 bases for J; bases not matched to a gene: 5. The CDR3 region has the DNA TGTGCCAGCAGCTTCGCGGGGGGAGATGGGGAGCTGTTTTTT. Translating it yields CASSFAGGDGELFF.

This chain uses TRBV27 with TRBJ2-1; 9 positions match TRBD1. Per germline, CDR1 MNHEY and CDR2 SMNVEV (reference sequence). The CDR3 is 14 residues long. Germline trimming cut 5 bases from V and 3 bases from J; bases unmatched to any gene: 2. The CDR3 is CASSDRGNYNEQFF. The CDR3 coding sequence is TGTGCCAGCAGTGACAGGGGGAACTACAATGAGCAGTTCTTC.

This chain connects TRBV7-9 to TRBJ2-7; 8 bases agree with TRBD1. Germline V CDR1 and CDR2: SEHNR, FQNEAQ (reference sequence). The junction had 5 bases not matched to a gene; V was cut back by 6 bases and J by 7 bases. CDR3 length: 12 residues. The CDR3 loop is CASRDRAGEQYF. CDR3 coding DNA: TGTGCCAGCAGGGACAGGGCGGGAGAGCAGTACTTC.

The chain is built from TRBV5-6 and TRBJ1-3, with D maybe TRBD1 (5 bases). CDR1 SGHDT and CDR2 YYEEEE come from the germline V gene. Deletions cut 2 bases from V and 1 base from J, with 10 bases between. The CDR3 extends over 15 amino acids. CDR3 amino acids: CASSFWGGSGNTIYF. Here the CDR3 DNA reads TGTGCCAGCAGCTTTTGGGGGGGTTCTGGAAACACCATATATTTT.

V usage is TRBV4-1 and J usage is TRBJ1-2; 10 positions agree with TRBD1. Trimming took 3 bases from V and 7 from J; bases not matched to a gene: 11. This CDR3 region has 16 residues. CDR1 and CDR2 (germline): MGHRA, YSYEKL. Written as DNA, the CDR3 is TGCGCCAGCAGCCATCTCCGGGACAGGGGTGTGGGTGGCTACACCTTC. This gives the protein CASSHLRDRGVGGYTF.

V and J are TRBV7-9 and TRBJ2-7; D could derive from TRBD1 or TRBD2 (5 bases each). This CDR3 has 13 amino acids. Germline lookup yields CDR1 SEHNR and CDR2 FQNEAQ (reference sequence). V was pared by 5 bases and J by 0 bases, with 8 bases between. The CDR3 sequence is CASSRDHSYEQYF. Written as DNA, the CDR3 is TGTGCCAGCAGCCGGGACCACTCCTACGAGCAGTACTTC.

The chain links TRBV5-4 to TRBJ2-5; D remains unclear. The J call may be faulty, since TRBJ2-7 better matches the DNA end. The CDR3 extends over 13 amino acids. CDR1 SGHNT and CDR2 YYREEE come from the germline V gene (reference sequence). The CDR3 DNA reads as TGTGCCAGCAGCTTGGCCCGCGGCTACGAGCAGTACTTC. Translating it yields CASSLARGYEQYF.

The chain recombines TRBV4-2 with TRBJ1-1; D might be TRBD1 (6 bases). CDR1 and CDR2 from the germline V gene are LGHNA and YNFKEQ. The CDR3 sequence is 14 residues long. Trimming cost V 1 base and J 5 bases, with 11 bases left between them. Here the CDR3 DNA reads TGTGCCAGCAGCCAAGGCGGGGGCCGGACTGAAGCTTTCTTT. Amino acid sequence: CASSQGGGRTEAFF.

This chain uses TRBV7-9 with TRBJ2-2; D may be TRBD2 (6 bases). V was cut by 6 bases and J by 5 bases, with 13 bases left in between. The length of the CDR3 is 14 residues. Per the germline V gene, CDR1 is SEHNR and CDR2 is FQNEAQ (reference sequence). Here the CDR3 reads CASSRGIDTGELFF. CDR3 DNA sequence: TGTGCCAGCAGTCGGGGGATCGATACCGGGGAGCTGTTTTTT.

V and J are TRBV10-3 and TRBJ1-1; 7 nucleotides align to TRBD1. The V segment lost 0 bases and the J segment 1 base; nucleotides outside the gene matches: 8. The length of the CDR3 is 17 residues. Germline-derived CDR1 and CDR2 are ENHRY and SYGVKD. CDR3: CAISESTKRQGNTEAFF. In DNA form, the CDR3 reads TGTGCCATCAGTGAGTCAACAAAGAGACAGGGGAACACTGAAGCTTTCTTT.

The rearrangement joins TRBV6-6 to TRBJ1-4; D not resolved. This CDR3 contains 13 residues. Per germline, CDR1 MNHNY and CDR2 SVGAGI (reference sequence). V was pared by 5 bases and J by 5 bases, with 9 bases between. The DNA of the CDR3 is TGTGCCAGCAGTGGGCGGCCGAATGAAAAACTGTTTTTT. It specifies CASSGRPNEKLFF.

This chain joins TRBV5-1 and TRBJ2-1; the match to TRBD2 covers 9 bases. Germline-derived CDR1 and CDR2 are SGHRS and YFSETQ. Trimming cost V 0 bases and J 4 bases; bases outside gene matches: 8. There are 17 residues in the CDR3. The CDR3 loop reads CASSLVVAGALYNEQFF. In nucleotides, the CDR3 is TGCGCCAGCAGCTTGGTGGTAGCGGGGGCCCTATACAATGAGCAGTTCTTC.

This chain joins TRBV12-5 and TRBJ2-1; 11 bases line up with TRBD2. The CDR3 consists of 15 residues. V trimming: 6 bases; J trimming: 8 bases; junction bases outside the gene matches: 9. CDR1 is LGHNT and CDR2 is FRNRAP in the germline V gene. The CDR3 DNA reads as TGTGCTAGTGGGCGCCTTAGCGGGGGGGCCGATGAGCAGTTCTTC. Its translation: CASGRLSGGADEQFF. The full variable domain, in which reference TRBV12-5 and TRBJ2-1 provide the parts outside the CDR3, is DARVTQTPRHKVTEMGQEVTMRCQPILGHNTVFWYRQTMMQGLELLAYFRNRAPLDDSGMPKDRFSAEMPDATLATLKIQPSEPRDSAVYFCASGRLSGGADEQFFGPGTRLTVL.

J is TRBJ1-1 and V is TRBV5-1; 8 bases line up with TRBD1. V dropped 0 bases and J dropped 3; count of bases not matched to a gene: 4. This CDR3 has 15 residues. Germline CDR1 reads SGHRS; CDR2 reads YFSETQ. The CDR3 sequence: CASSLAGQGYTEAFF. The CDR3 nucleotides read TGCGCCAGCAGCTTGGCCGGACAGGGCTACACTGAAGCTTTCTTT. Variable domain in full (rest from reference TRBV5-1 and TRBJ1-1): KAGVTQTPRYLIKTRGQQVTLSCSPISGHRSVSWYQQTPGQGLQFLFEYFSETQRNKGNFPGRFSGRQFSNSRSEMNVSTLELGDSALYLCASSLAGQGYTEAFFGQGTRLTVV.

The rearrangement joins TRBV18 to TRBJ1-2; maybe TRBD1 (5 bases). The CDR3 is 12 amino acids. Per germline, CDR1 KGHSH and CDR2 LQKENI. V lost 2 bases and J 8 bases, leaving 9 bases between the germline ends. The CDR3 protein is CASSPDRHGYTF. In DNA, the CDR3 is TGTGCCAGCTCACCAGACAGACACGGCTACACCTTC.

V usage is TRBV6-5 and J usage is TRBJ1-2; TRBD1 might be the D (6 bases). Looked up from germline, CDR1 is MNHEY and CDR2 is SVGAGI. This CDR3 spans 14 amino acids. Trimming cost V 0 bases and J 6 bases, with 11 bases left between them. In DNA, the CDR3 is TGTGCCAGCAGTTACTCGGGCGGGGGCAATGGCTACACCTTC. This sequence encodes CASSYSGGGNGYTF.